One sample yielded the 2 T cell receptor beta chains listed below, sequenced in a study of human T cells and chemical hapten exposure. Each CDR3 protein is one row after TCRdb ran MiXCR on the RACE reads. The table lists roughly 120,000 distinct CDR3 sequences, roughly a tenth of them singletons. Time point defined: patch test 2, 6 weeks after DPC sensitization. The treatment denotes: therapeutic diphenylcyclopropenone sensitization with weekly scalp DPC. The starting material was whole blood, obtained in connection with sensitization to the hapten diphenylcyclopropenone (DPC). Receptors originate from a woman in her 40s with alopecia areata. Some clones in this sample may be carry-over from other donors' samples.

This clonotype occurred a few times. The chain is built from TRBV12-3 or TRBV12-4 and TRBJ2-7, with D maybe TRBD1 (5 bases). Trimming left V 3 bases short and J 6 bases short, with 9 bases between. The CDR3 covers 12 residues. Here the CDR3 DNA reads TGTGCCAGCAGTTTTCAGGGTATCGAGCAGTACTTC. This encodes CASSFQGIEQYF.

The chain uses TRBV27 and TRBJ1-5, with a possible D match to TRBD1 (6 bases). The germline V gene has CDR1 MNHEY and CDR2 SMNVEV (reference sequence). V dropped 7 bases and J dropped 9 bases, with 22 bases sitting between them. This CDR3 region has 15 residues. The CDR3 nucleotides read TGTGCCAGCAAACCTGGACAGACCATTAGAGGGCCCCAGCATTTT. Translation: CASKPGQTIRGPQHF.